The rows below give T cell receptor beta chains drawn from one sample of a study of T cells expressing NK-cell markers. TCRdb reprocessed the 5' RACE reads; each CDR3 protein has one entry and no DNA is given. The table gives some 110,000 distinct CDR3 sequences; the top ten clones make up 18% of it. Sequences were obtained from blood T cells: a sorted CD56 or NKG2C T cell subset, CD4+ or CD8+ T cells, or bulk PBMC T cells (not recorded which). These receptor sequences come from a woman between 18 and 70 years old in good health. Each CDR3 is given with its conserved first and last residue.

V gene	J gene	CDR3 protein
TRBV18	TRBJ1-4	CASSQLKFDRTTNEKLFF
TRBV12-3/TRBV12-4	TRBJ1-1	CASTLMVPPTEAFF
TRBV11-1	TRBJ2-1	CASSPQEGLAPLSFYNEQFF
TRBV27	TRBJ2-1	CASAPTGGRHNEQFF
TRBV5-6	TRBJ2-7	CASSLSLGLREYEQYF
TRBV12-3/TRBV12-4	TRBJ2-5	CASSLAGVQETQYF
TRBV20-1	TRBJ2-1	CSPLAPSGSYNEQFF
TRBV9	TRBJ1-1	CASSVEGQGNTEAFF
TRBV4-3	TRBJ2-7	CASSQDTPSYEQYF
TRBV25-1	TRBJ2-1	CASSGSGSIAYNEQFF
TRBV13	TRBJ2-5	CASSFRLAGVLKGTQYF
TRBV12-3/TRBV12-4	TRBJ2-2	CASRRSLAENTGELFF
TRBV7-3	TRBJ2-3	CASSVGTSGGTDTQYF
TRBV12-3/TRBV12-4	TRBJ2-2	CASTSAGVLAGELFF
TRBV20-1	TRBJ2-7	CSARPLTGEDEQYF
TRBV4-3	TRBJ1-1	CASSHGGQAEAFF
TRBV20-1	TRBJ1-3	CSAFPYRDSGNTIYF
TRBV20-1	TRBJ2-1	CSAREYGEQFF
TRBV29-1	TRBJ2-1	CSVEATGVLARPYNEQFF
TRBV12-3/TRBV12-4	TRBJ2-5	CASSPPIPQETQYF
TRBV5-1	TRBJ2-2	CASTPGRGYGELFF
TRBV6-1	TRBJ2-1	CASSTTSAPSGEQFF